This T cell receptor (beta chain) was retrieved from a study of metastatic and nonmetastatic thyroid tumors. About the study: The comparison covered peripheral blood and tumor or nodule tissue in malignant and benign thyroid patients.

Broader study findings: According to reports, the diversity of TCR beta was significantly higher in malignant thyroid tumors than in benign nodules, and this held in both blood and tumor samples.

The CDR3 is 16 residues long. V was shortened by 1 base and J by 4 bases, with 14 bases between the two germline ends. Germline V CDR1 and CDR2: SGHAT, FQDESV (reference sequence). Via MiXCR, TCRdb re-called the PCR reads. Of 49,000 or so clones listed, about 25% are singletons. A word on this clone: Antigen: not known. Given a much more abundant clone one base away, this may be a read error. Other DNA sequences of this sample code for an identical CDR3.

Ahead of thyroid surgery, no patient had received treatment of any kind. The rearrangement joins TRBV11-1 to TRBJ2-1; no reliable D call. This sequence originates from a male donor with papillary thyroid cancer or a benign thyroid nodule (not recorded which). Some clones in this sample may be carry-over from other donors' samples. Sample: blood. The CDR3 is CASSLDLETGYNEQFF. CDR3 DNA sequence: TGTGCCAGCAGCTTAGACCTTGAGACTGGGTACAATGAGCAGTTCTTC.